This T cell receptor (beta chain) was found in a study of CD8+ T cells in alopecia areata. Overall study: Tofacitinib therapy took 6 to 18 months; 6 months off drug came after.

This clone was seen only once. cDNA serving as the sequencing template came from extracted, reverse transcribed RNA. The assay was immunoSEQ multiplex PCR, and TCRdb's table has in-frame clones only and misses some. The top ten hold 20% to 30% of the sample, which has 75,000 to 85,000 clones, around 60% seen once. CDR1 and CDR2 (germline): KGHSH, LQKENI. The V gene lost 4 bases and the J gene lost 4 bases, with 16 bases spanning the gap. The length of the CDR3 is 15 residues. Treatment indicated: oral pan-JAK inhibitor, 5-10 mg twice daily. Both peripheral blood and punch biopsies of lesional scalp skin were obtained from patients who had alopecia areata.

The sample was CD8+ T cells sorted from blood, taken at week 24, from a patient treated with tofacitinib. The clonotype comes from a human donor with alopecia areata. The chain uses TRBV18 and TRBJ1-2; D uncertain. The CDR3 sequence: CASSLHHTSLYGYTF. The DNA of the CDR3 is TGTGCCAGCTCACTACACCACACCTCTCTCTATGGCTACACCTTC.